This record looks at one T cell receptor beta chain sequence and its context. Each recovered donor of Cohort 3 presented with two negative PCRs, clearance, or symptom resolution. The method was immunoSEQ multiplex PCR; TCRdb's version includes in-frame clones alone and lacks a portion of them. The sample yields some 420,000 clones, 85% to 90% seen once. The sample originates from a study of blood T cell repertoires in COVID-19. For the study at large: Samples came from the United States, Italy and Spain, spanning acute and convalescent COVID-19. The cDNA or gDNA used as material had been derived from T cells, B-cell-depleted T cells, or PBMCs.

The sample consisted of PBMCs or T cells enriched from blood (not recorded which). This receptor was identified in a man between 25 and 39 years old who had recovered from COVID-19.

The CDR3 is CASRKLAGVSDTQYF. The CDR3 DNA reads as TGTGCCAGCAGGAAACTAGCGGGCGTTTCAGATACGCAGTATTTT. The chain links TRBV27 to TRBJ2-3; 9 bases align to TRBD2. V lost 6 bases, J lost 4 bases, and 8 bases stayed unmatched. The germline V gene has CDR1 MNHEY and CDR2 SMNVEV (reference sequence). There are 15 residues in the CDR3.